This TCR beta chain is drawn from a study of PD-1 blockade in classical Hodgkin lymphoma. As for the study in general: Every 2 weeks, patients got 3 mg/kg intravenous nivolumab.

The CDR3 extends over 17 amino acids. Trimming took 4 bases from V and 1 from J, leaving 19 bases between them. Per germline, CDR1 KGHSH and CDR2 LQKENI. Time point: cycle 4 day 1 (C4D1), after 5 to 7 weeks of nivolumab. Every patient experienced relapse after autologous stem cell transplantation, and brentuximab vedotin exposure varied. Using immunoSEQ multiplex PCR, the repertoire was profiled, and TCRdb retains in-frame clones only, with some absent. The sample consists of around 25,000 clones, about 88% of them appearing once. As regards this clone: The antigen remains undetermined.

Regarding the study as a whole: Newly diagnosed patients had baseline TCR diversity that was reportedly lower than that of healthy donors.

The receptor was derived from a human donor with classical Hodgkin lymphoma. The chain couples TRBV18 to TRBJ1-1, with D perhaps TRBD1 (5 bases). The starting material was peripheral blood mononuclear cells (PBMCs), obtained before the fourth cycle of nivolumab. This CDR3 is CASSRVRLKGENTEAFF. The CDR3 nucleotides are TGTGCCAGCTCACGGGTCCGGCTCAAAGGGGAGAACACTGAAGCTTTCTTT.